Below are 25 T cell receptor beta chains sequenced from a single sample in a study of blood T cell repertoires in COVID-19. Method: immunoSEQ multiplex PCR; TCRdb's copy keeps in-frame clones and lacks some. The sample has about 89,000 clones; 80% are singletons. Sequenced: peripheral blood. These TCRs come from a woman of 80 years or more with acute or convalescent COVID-19.

CDR3 bases: TGTGCCAGCAGCTTGCTGGGACAGGGCTACAATGAGCAGTTCTTC. Protein: CASSLLGQGYNEQFF. V gene TRBV5-6 combines with J gene TRBJ2-1, with 9 bases matching TRBD1. Germline V lookup: CDR1 SGHDT, CDR2 YYEEEE. CDR3 size: 15 residues. V lost 1 base, J lost 3 bases, and 2 bases stayed unmatched.

The CDR3 nucleotides are TGTGCCAGCAGTTACCCCCGGGGGGAGCTGTTTTTT. It translates to CASSYPRGELFF. V usage is TRBV6-5 and J usage is TRBJ2-2; D remains ambiguous. Trimming removed 2 bases at V and 8 bases at J, with 6 bases between. Looked up from germline, CDR1 is MNHEY and CDR2 is SVGAGI. The CDR3 extends over 12 amino acids.

The chain has TRBV3-1 (or the pseudogene TRBV3-2) and TRBJ1-2, with D perhaps TRBD1 (5 bases). Germline-derived CDR1 and CDR2 are LGHDT and YNNKEL (reference sequence). The ends were cut back, 4 bases at V and 5 bases at J, with 14 bases in the middle. This CDR3 spans 14 amino acids. The DNA for the CDR3 is TGTGCCAGCAGCCCAGGACAAGGCCAGTATGGCTACACCTTC. Amino acids: CASSPGQGQYGYTF.

The chain joins TRBV10-3 to TRBJ2-5, with 7 bases that match TRBD2. Losses at the gene ends were 0 bases for V and 8 bases for J; bases not matched to a gene: 6. This CDR3 comprises 14 residues. Germline loops: CDR1 ENHRY, CDR2 SYGVKD. CDR3: CAISESGTTSTQYF. In DNA, the CDR3 is TGTGCCATCAGTGAGTCCGGGACTACCAGCACCCAGTACTTC.

The rearrangement joins TRBV18 to TRBJ2-1, with 11 bases identical to TRBD1. CDR1 is KGHSH and CDR2 is LQKENI in the germline V gene. The CDR3 has 16 amino acids. V was clipped by 6 bases and J by 3 bases; unmatched bases: 7. The CDR3 DNA sequence: TGTGCCAGCTCTCTCCCCGGGACAGGGGGCTACAATGAGCAGTTCTTC. Translation gives CASSLPGTGGYNEQFF.

This clone was counted between two and nine times. This sequence joins TRBV3-1 (or the pseudogene TRBV3-2) and TRBJ2-7; the D is unclear. The V gene lost 3 bases and the J gene lost 2 bases, with 11 bases spanning the gap. The CDR3 has 14 residues. Germline V CDR1 and CDR2: LGHDT, YNNKEL (reference sequence). This CDR3 reads CASSQLGRPYEQYF. The CDR3 bases are TGTGCCAGCAGCCAGCTAGGAAGGCCCTACGAGCAGTACTTC.

This rearrangement joins TRBV5-4 to TRBJ1-2; 7 nucleotides match TRBD1. The trim removed 2 bases at V and 3 bases at J, leaving 4 bases unmatched. Germline CDR1 is SGHNT and CDR2 is YYREEE (reference sequence). This CDR3 contains 14 residues. CDR3 DNA sequence: TGTGCCAGCAGCTTATCGACAGGGTACTATGGCTACACCTTC. Its protein is CASSLSTGYYGYTF. Complete variable domain (other parts from reference TRBV5-4 and TRBJ1-2): ETGVTQSPTHLIKTRGQQVTLRCSSQSGHNTVSWYQQALGQGPQFIFQYYREEENGRGNFPPRFSGLQFPNYSSELNVNALELDDSALYLCASSLSTGYYGYTFGSGTRLTVV.

The count of this clone is one. The chain recombines TRBV27 with TRBJ2-1, with 10 positions matching TRBD2. V shed 3 bases, J shed 4 bases, and the junction held 12 bases outside the gene matches. Germline-derived CDR1 and CDR2 are MNHEY and SMNVEV (reference sequence). The CDR3 has 18 amino acids. The CDR3 loop reads CASSLWERGGPPYNEQFF. In DNA form, the CDR3 reads TGTGCCAGCAGTTTGTGGGAGCGGGGGGGCCCGCCATACAATGAGCAGTTCTTC.

The chain couples TRBV29-1 to TRBJ2-1; TRBD1 might be the D (5 bases). Germline CDR1 is SQVTM and CDR2 is ANQGSEA. The CDR3 runs to 12 residues. V was clipped by 5 bases and J by 9 bases, with 14 bases between them. CDR3 loop: CSVYQGSSEQFF. The CDR3 DNA follows: TGCAGCGTTTATCAGGGATCAAGTGAGCAGTTCTTC.

This sequence joins TRBV5-5 and TRBJ1-1; D remains ambiguous. This CDR3 is built from 15 residues. Germline-derived CDR1 and CDR2 are SGHKS and YYEKEE (reference sequence). Deletions cut 3 bases from V and 1 base from J, with 13 bases between. DNA of the CDR3: TGTGCCAGCAGCTCGGAGGCCAGGCCGAACACTGAAGCTTTCTTT. This translates into CASSSEARPNTEAFF.

This sequence joins TRBV15 and TRBJ2-3; TRBD2 aligns across 10 bases. The CDR3 runs to 18 residues. Trimming took 1 base from V and 2 from J; bases not matched to a gene: 9. Per the germline V gene, CDR1 is LNHNV and CDR2 is YYDKDF (reference sequence). The CDR3 DNA sequence: TGTGCCACCAGCAGAGGACTAGCGGGTAATGACTACACAGATACGCAGTATTTT. It encodes CATSRGLAGNDYTDTQYF.

The rearrangement uses TRBV6-6 and TRBJ1-1; 9 bases agree with TRBD1. Germline loops: CDR1 MNHNY, CDR2 SVGAGI (reference sequence). V gave up 6 bases and J gave up 4 bases; unmatched junction bases: 9. The CDR3 is 15 amino acids. CDR3 in DNA: TGTGCCAGCAGAGACCTACAGGGGGCGAGCACTGAAGCTTTCTTT. Protein sequence: CASRDLQGASTEAFF.

V gene TRBV19 combines with J gene TRBJ1-5; tentatively, D is TRBD1 (5 bases). Germline V lookup: CDR1 LNHDA, CDR2 SQIVND (reference sequence). Trimming left V 4 bases short and J 4 bases short, with 14 bases between. CDR3 length: 15 residues. The CDR3 sequence: CASSRGGTSNQPQHF. In nucleotides, the CDR3 is TGTGCCAGTAGTAGGGGGGGGACCTCAAATCAGCCCCAGCATTTT.

The chain couples TRBV4-1 to TRBJ1-4; 7 nucleotides align to TRBD1. V shed 2 bases, J shed 2 bases, and the junction held 8 bases outside the gene matches. CDR3 size: 17 residues. Germline V gene data show CDR1 as MGHRA and CDR2 as YSYEKL. The CDR3 DNA reads TGCGCCAGCAGCCAACCCTTTGACAGGGTCACTAATGAAAAACTGTTTTTT. Its translation is CASSQPFDRVTNEKLFF.

This clone was detected a few times. The CDR3 bases are TGTGCCACCGCCCCAGGGGGCAGAAGCTATGGCTACACCTTC. As protein: CATAPGGRSYGYTF. This chain joins TRBV15 and TRBJ1-2; the match to TRBD1 covers 8 bases. The CDR3 is made up of 14 amino acids. The junction had 9 bases not matched to a gene; V was cut back by 8 bases and J by 4 bases. CDR1 is LNHNV and CDR2 is YYDKDF in the germline V gene (reference sequence).

This chain links TRBV6-6 with TRBJ2-7; tentative D call: TRBD1 (5 bases). V lost 0 bases to trimming and J lost 3 bases, with 9 bases between them. The V gene's germline CDR1 is MNHNY and CDR2 SVGAGI (reference sequence). The CDR3 is 14 residues long. The chain's CDR3 is CASSYSPRDYEQYF. DNA of the CDR3: TGTGCCAGCAGTTACTCCCCCAGGGACTACGAGCAGTACTTC.

The chain recombines TRBV6-5 with TRBJ2-7; possibly TRBD1 for D (6 bases). The CDR3 is made up of 13 amino acids. V was clipped by 7 bases and J by 1 base, with 11 bases between them. Germline V gives CDR1 MNHEY, CDR2 SVGAGI. The DNA for the CDR3 is TGTGCCAGCACCCTACAGGGATCCTACGAGCAGTACTTC. This encodes CASTLQGSYEQYF.

This chain uses TRBV2 with TRBJ1-4; tentative D call: TRBD1 (6 bases). Germline V gene lookup returns CDR1 SNHLY and CDR2 FYNNEI. The CDR3 totals 14 residues. The V end was cut by 7 bases, the J end by 4 bases, with 13 bases between. CDR3 in DNA: TGTGCCAGCACCAACGGACAGTTTAATGAAAAACTGTTTTTT. Translation: CASTNGQFNEKLFF.

This chain links TRBV6-4 with TRBJ2-3, with 7 bases fitting TRBD2. V was pared by 1 base and J by 3 bases, with 7 bases of the junction left unmatched. Per the germline V gene, CDR1 is MRHNA and CDR2 is SNTAGT. CDR3 length: 16 amino acids. The CDR3 region has the DNA TGTGCCAGCAGTGACTATGGTAGCGGGCGAACAGATACGCAGTATTTT. This encodes CASSDYGSGRTDTQYF.

This clone has more than one count but fewer than ten. The chain recombines TRBV18 with TRBJ2-6, with 9 positions matching TRBD1. After removal of 4 bases from V and 2 bases from J, the junction contained 6 bases not matched to a gene. CDR1 is KGHSH and CDR2 is LQKENI in the germline V gene. CDR3 size: 17 residues. The CDR3 region has the DNA TGTGCCAGCTCACGTCCCGGGACAGGGACTGGGGCCAACGTCCTGACTTTC. This gives the protein CASSRPGTGTGANVLTF.

The chain combines TRBV4-1 with TRBJ1-5; 7 bases fit TRBD1. CDR1 MGHRA and CDR2 YSYEKL come from the germline V gene. V shed 3 bases, J shed 3 bases, and the junction held 5 bases outside the gene matches. The CDR3 is 15 amino acids. CDR3 bases: TGCGCCAGCAGCCACACCGACAGGGACAATCAGCCCCAGCATTTT. It is translated as CASSHTDRDNQPQHF.

The chain combines TRBV7-3 with TRBJ2-2; D gene uncertain. Germline V gene sequence: CDR1 SGHTA, CDR2 FQGTGA. This CDR3 region has 15 residues. V was pared by 0 bases and J by 0 bases, with 5 bases between. This CDR3 reads CASSLTLANTGELFF. For the CDR3, the DNA is TGTGCCAGCAGCTTAACTCTTGCGAACACCGGGGAGCTGTTTTTT.

The V call is TRBV9, the J call TRBJ2-3, with 12 nucleotides matching TRBD2. V lost 6 bases to trimming and J lost 5 bases; unmatched junction nucleotides: 7. Germline V lookup: CDR1 SGDLS, CDR2 YYNGEE. The CDR3 loop spans 15 amino acids. In DNA form, the CDR3 reads TGTGCCAGCAAGGCACTAGCGGGGGGTCAAGATACGCAGTATTTT. It encodes CASKALAGGQDTQYF.

This chain links TRBV7-6 with TRBJ2-3, with a tentative D call TRBD2 (5 bases). This CDR3 comprises 16 residues. Trimming left V 5 bases short and J 1 base short, with 16 bases between. Germline V gene sequence: CDR1 SGHVS, CDR2 FNYEAQ. CDR3 nucleotide sequence: TGTGCCAGCAGCCCCCCCGGGATTTCTCGCACAGATACGCAGTATTTT. It codes for CASSPPGISRTDTQYF.

The gene calls are TRBV19 and TRBJ2-1; D is possibly TRBD2 (6 bases). The CDR3 sequence is 16 residues long. Germline lookup yields CDR1 LNHDA and CDR2 SQIVND (reference sequence). The V gene lost 0 bases and the J gene lost 4 bases, with 13 bases spanning the gap. In DNA, the CDR3 is TGTGCCAGTAGTATAGAAGGGAGGCGAGCGTACAATGAGCAGTTCTTC. Residues: CASSIEGRRAYNEQFF.